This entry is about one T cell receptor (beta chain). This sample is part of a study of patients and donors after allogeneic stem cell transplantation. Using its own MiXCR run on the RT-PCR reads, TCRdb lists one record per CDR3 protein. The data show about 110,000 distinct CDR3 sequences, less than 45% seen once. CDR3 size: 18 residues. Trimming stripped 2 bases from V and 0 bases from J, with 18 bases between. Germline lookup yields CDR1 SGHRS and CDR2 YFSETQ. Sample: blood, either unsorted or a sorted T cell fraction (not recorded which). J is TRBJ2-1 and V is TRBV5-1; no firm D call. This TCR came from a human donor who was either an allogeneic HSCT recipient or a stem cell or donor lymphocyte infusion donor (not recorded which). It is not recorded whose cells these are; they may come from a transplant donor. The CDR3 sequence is CASSFLGQGWSSYNEQFF. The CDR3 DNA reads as TGCGCCAGCAGCTTCCTTGGTCAAGGATGGAGCTCCTACAATGAGCAGTTCTTC.